This T cell receptor beta chain was recorded in a study of shared clonotypes between healthy human individuals. Overall study: The donors, a couple of women and three men, were aged 18 to 49. Study-level findings and limits: Researchers sampled blood only, noting tissue repertoires likely differ. Rarefaction showed that sequencing of sorted subsets was incomplete (despite large depth). It was the non-shared clonotypes that had lower generation probabilities than clonotypes shared by all four donors.

Points on this clone: The target antigen is unknown.

The CDR3 consists of 14 residues. The ends were cut back, 5 bases at V and 7 bases at J, with 18 bases in the middle. Germline values: CDR1 WNHNN, CDR2 SYGVQD (reference sequence). Some clones are missing from TCRdb's copy, which holds only in-frame ones; the method was immunoSEQ multiplex PCR. The table has approximately 2.5 million clones, approximately 94% seen once. Sequencing was carried out using naive CD4+ T cells sorted from blood. Subset denoted: CD45RA+ positively selected. This TCR derives from a man between 18 and 29 years old in good health. This chain connects TRBV10-1 to TRBJ2-7; D is perhaps TRBD1 or TRBD2 (5 bases each). The CDR3 spells CASSTGSGLGEQYF. The DNA for the CDR3 is TGCGCCAGCAGTACAGGATCTGGACTTGGAGAGCAGTACTTC.